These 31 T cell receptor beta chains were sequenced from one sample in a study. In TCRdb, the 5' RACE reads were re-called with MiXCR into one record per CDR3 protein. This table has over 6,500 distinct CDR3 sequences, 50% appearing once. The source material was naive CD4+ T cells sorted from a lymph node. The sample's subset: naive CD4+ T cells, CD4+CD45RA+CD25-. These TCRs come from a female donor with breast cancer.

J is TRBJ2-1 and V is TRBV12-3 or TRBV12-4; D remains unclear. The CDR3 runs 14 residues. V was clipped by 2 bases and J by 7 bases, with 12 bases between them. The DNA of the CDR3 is TGTGCCAGCAGTTTATTGGGTTCAGTAAATGAGCAGTTCTTC. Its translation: CASSLLGSVNEQFF.

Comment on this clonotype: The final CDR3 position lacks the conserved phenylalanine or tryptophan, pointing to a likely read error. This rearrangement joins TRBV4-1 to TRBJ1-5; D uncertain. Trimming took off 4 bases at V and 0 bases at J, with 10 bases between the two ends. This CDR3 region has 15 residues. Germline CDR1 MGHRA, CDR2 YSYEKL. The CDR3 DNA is TGCGCCAGCAGCCGACGGCATGATAGCAATCAGCCCCAGCATCTT. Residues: CASSRRHDSNQPQHL.

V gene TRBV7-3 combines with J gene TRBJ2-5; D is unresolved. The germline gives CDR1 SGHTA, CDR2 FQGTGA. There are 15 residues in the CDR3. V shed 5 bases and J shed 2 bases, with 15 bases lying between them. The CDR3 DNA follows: TGTGCCAGCAGCCCTGGGCAAACGGTACAAGAGACCCAGTACTTC. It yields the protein CASSPGQTVQETQYF.

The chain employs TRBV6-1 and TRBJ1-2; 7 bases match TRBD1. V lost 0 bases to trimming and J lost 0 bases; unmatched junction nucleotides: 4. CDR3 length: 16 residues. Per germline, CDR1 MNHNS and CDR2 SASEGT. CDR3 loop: CASSEAQGTANYGYTF. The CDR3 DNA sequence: TGTGCCAGCAGTGAAGCGCAAGGGACAGCTAACTATGGCTACACCTTC.

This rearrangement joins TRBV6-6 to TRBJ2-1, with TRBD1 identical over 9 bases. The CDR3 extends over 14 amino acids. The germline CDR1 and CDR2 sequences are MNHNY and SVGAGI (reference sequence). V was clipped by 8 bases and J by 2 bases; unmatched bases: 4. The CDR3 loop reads CASRDRDPYNEQFF. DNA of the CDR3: TGTGCCAGCCGGGACAGGGACCCCTACAATGAGCAGTTCTTC.

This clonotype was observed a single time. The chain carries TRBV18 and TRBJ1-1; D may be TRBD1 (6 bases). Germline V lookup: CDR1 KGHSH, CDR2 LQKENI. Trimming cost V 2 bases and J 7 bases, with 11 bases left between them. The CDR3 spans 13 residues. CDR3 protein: CASSPTQGFEAFF. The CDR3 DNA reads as TGTGCCAGCTCACCAACACAGGGATTTGAAGCTTTCTTT.

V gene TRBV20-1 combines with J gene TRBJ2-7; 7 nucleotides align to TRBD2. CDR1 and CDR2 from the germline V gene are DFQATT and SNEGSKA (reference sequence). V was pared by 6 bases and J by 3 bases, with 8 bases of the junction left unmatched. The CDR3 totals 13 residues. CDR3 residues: CSAGPTSSYEQYF. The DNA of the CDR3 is TGCAGTGCAGGGCCGACTAGCAGCTACGAGCAGTACTTC.

The CDR3 coding sequence is TGTGCCAGCAGCGCGGGACAGGGAACCTACAATGAGCAGTTCTTC. Amino acids: CASSAGQGTYNEQFF. This chain uses TRBV7-3 with TRBJ2-1; TRBD1 aligns across 9 bases. Looked up from germline, CDR1 is SGHTA and CDR2 is FQGTGA. The V segment lost 5 bases and the J segment 2 bases; nucleotides outside the gene matches: 4. This CDR3 comprises 15 residues.

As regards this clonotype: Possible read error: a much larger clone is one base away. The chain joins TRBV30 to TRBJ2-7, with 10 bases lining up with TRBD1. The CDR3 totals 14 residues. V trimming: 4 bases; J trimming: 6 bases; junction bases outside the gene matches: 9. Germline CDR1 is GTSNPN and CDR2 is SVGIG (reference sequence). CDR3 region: CAWTTGTGAAEQYF. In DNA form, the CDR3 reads TGTGCCTGGACAACCGGGACAGGGGCAGCCGAGCAGTACTTC. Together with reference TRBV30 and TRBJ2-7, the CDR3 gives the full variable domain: SQTIHQWPATLVQPVGSPLSLECTVEGTSNPNLYWYRQAAGRGLQLLFYSVGIGQISSEVPQNLSASRPQDRQFILSSKKLLLSDSGFYLCAWTTGTGAAEQYFGPGTRLTVT.

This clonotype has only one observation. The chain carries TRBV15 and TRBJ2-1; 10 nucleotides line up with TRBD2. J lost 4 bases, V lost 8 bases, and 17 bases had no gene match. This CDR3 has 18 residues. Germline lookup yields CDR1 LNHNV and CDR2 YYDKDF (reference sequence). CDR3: CATSWGGSLAGVYNEQFF. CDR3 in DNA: TGTGCCACCTCCTGGGGGGGTTCGCTAGCGGGAGTTTACAATGAGCAGTTCTTC.

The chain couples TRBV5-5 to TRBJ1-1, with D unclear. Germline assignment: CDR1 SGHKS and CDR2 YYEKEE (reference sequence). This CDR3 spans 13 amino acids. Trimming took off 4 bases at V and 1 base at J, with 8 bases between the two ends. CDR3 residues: CASSREPNTEAFF. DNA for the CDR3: TGTGCCAGCAGCCGAGAGCCGAACACTGAAGCTTTCTTT.

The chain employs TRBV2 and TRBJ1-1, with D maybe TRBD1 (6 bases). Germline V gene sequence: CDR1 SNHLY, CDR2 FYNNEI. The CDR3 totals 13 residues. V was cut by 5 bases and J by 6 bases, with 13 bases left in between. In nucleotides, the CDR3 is TGTGCCAGCAGTCAGGACAGTTGGCCTGAAGCTTTCTTT. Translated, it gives CASSQDSWPEAFF.

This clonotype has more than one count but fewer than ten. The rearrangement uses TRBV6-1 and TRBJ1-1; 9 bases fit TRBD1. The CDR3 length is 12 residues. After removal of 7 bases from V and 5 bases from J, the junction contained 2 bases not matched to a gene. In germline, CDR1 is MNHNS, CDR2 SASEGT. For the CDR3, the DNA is TGTGCCAGCAACAGGGGGCATACTGAAGCTTTCTTT. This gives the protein CASNRGHTEAFF.

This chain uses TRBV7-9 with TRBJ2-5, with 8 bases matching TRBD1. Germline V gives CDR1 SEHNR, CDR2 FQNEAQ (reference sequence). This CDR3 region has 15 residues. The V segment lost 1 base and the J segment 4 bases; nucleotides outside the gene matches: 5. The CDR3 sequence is CASSLGTGFGETQYF. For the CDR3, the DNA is TGTGCCAGCAGCTTAGGGACAGGGTTTGGAGAGACCCAGTACTTC.

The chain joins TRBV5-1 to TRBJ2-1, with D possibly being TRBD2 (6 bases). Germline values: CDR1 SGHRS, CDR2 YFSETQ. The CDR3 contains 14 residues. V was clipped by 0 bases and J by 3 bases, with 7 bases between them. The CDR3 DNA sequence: TGCGCCAGCAGCTTGGACGGGGGCTACAATGAGCAGTTCTTC. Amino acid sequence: CASSLDGGYNEQFF.

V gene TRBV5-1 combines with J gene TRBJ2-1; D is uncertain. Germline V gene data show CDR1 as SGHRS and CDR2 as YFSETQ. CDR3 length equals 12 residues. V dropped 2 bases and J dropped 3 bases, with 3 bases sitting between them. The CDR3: CASSFIYNEQFF. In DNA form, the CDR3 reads TGCGCCAGCAGCTTCATCTACAATGAGCAGTTCTTC.

The CDR3 DNA follows: TGCAGTGCTAGAGATATTTCCGGGTTCGAGCAGTACTTC. It encodes CSARDISGFEQYF. The V gene is TRBV20-1, the J gene TRBJ2-7; no clear D. The CDR3 sequence is 13 residues long. In germline, CDR1 is DFQATT, CDR2 SNEGSKA (reference sequence). The V end lost 0 bases, the J end lost 6 bases, and 12 bases lay between the germline ends.

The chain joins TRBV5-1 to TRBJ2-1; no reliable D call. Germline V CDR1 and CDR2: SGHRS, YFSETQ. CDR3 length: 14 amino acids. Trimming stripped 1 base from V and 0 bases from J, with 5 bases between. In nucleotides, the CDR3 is TGCGCCAGCAGCTTGTCAGGCTCCTACAATGAGCAGTTCTTC. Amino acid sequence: CASSLSGSYNEQFF.

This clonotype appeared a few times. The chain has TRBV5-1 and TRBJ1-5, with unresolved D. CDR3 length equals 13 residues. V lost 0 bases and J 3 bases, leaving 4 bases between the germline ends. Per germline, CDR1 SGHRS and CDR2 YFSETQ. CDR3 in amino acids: CASSLAPNQPQHF. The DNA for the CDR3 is TGCGCCAGCAGCTTGGCTCCCAATCAGCCCCAGCATTTT.

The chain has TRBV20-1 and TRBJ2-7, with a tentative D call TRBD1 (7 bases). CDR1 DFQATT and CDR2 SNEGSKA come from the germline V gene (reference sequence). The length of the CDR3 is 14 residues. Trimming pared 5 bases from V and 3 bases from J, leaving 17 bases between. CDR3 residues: CSAEGAGHDYEQYF. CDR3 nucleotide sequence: TGCAGTGCTGAGGGGGCGGGACATGACTACGAGCAGTACTTC.

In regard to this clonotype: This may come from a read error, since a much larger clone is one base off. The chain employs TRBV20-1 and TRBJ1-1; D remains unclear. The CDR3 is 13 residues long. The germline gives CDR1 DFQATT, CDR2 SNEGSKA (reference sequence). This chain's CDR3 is CSARQDIYTDAFF. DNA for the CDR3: TGCAGTGCTAGACAAGACATTTACACTGATGCTTTCTTT.

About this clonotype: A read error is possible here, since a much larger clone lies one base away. CDR3 nucleotides: TGCGCCAGCAGCTGGGCCCCCGGGACTAGGAGTCAAGAGACCCAGTACTTC. Amino acid sequence: CASSWAPGTRSQETQYF. The chain recombines TRBV5-1 with TRBJ2-5; 8 bases align to TRBD2. The CDR3 is made up of 17 amino acids. Looked up from germline, CDR1 is SGHRS and CDR2 is YFSETQ. After removal of 3 bases from V and 2 bases from J, the junction contained 12 bases not matched to a gene.

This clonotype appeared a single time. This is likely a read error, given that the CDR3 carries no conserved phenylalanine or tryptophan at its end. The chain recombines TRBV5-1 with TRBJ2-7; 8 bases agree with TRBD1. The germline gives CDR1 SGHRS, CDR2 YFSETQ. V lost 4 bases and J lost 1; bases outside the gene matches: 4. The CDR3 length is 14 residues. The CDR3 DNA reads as TGCGCCAGCAGCGATACAGGGGGATCCTACGAGCAGTACTCC. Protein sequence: CASSDTGGSYEQYS.

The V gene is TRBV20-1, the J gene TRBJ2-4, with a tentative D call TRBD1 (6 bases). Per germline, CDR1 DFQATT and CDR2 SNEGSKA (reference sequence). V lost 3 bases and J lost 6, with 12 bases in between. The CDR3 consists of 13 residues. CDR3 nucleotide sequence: TGCAGTGCTAGGGCTGGGGGCAGAAACATTCAGTACTTC. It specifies CSARAGGRNIQYF.

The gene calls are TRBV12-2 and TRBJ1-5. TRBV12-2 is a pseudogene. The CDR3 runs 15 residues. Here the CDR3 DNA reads TGTGCAAGTCGCTTATCGGCACGGGGTAATCAGCCCCAACATTTT. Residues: CASRLSARGNQPQHF.

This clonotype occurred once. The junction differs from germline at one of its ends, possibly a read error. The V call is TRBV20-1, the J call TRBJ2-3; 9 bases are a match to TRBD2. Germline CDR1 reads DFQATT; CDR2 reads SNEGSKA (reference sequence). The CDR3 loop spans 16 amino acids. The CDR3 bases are TGCAGTGCCCCTCTAGGCGCGGGAGGGCCATCGGATACGCGGTATTTT. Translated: CSAPLGAGGPSDTRYF.

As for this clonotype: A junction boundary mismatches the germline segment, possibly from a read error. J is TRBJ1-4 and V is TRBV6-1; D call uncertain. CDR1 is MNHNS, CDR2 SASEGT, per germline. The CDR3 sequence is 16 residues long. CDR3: CTSSEARRATNGKLFF. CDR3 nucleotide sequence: TGTACCAGCAGTGAAGCCCGGCGGGCAACTAATGGAAAACTGTTTTTT.

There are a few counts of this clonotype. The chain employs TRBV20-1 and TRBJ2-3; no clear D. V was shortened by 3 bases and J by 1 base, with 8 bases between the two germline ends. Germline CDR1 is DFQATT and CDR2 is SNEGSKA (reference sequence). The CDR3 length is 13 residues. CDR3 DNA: TGCAGTGCTAGGCCCCAGGGCACAGATACGCAGTATTTT. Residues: CSARPQGTDTQYF.

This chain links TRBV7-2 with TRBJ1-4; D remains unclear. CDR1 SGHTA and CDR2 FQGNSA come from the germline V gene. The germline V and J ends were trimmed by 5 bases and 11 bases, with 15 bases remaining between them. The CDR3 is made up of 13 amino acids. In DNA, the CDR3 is TGTGCCAGCAGCCCATCCCCCTATAGCAAACTGTTTTTT. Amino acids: CASSPSPYSKLFF.

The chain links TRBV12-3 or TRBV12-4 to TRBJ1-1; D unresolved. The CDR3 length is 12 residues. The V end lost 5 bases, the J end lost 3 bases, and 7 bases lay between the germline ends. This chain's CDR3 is CASSPHDTEAFF. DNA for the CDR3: TGTGCCAGCAGTCCACACGACACTGAAGCTTTCTTT.

In nucleotides, the CDR3 is TGTGCCAGCAGCTCGGCCGGGACAGGGGGCGTTTATGAGCAGTTCTTC. This translates into CASSSAGTGGVYEQFF. The rearrangement uses TRBV5-5 and TRBJ2-1, with 12 bases aligning to TRBD1. The CDR3 contains 16 residues. Germline V gene lookup returns CDR1 SGHKS and CDR2 YYEKEE (reference sequence). J lost 8 bases, V lost 3 bases, and 9 bases had no gene match.